This T cell receptor beta chain was observed in a study of T cell clonality in common variable immunodeficiency. Findings of the study overall: T cell subpopulation sequencing would be needed to explain CVID clonality.

Trimming cost V 2 bases and J 6 bases; bases outside gene matches: 10. Germline CDR1 reads SGDLS; CDR2 reads YYNGEE. This CDR3 comprises 16 residues. Heparinized whole blood, roughly 5 to 8.5 ml, came from each donor. Sequencing input was equivalent genomic DNA from CVID and controls. Assay used: immunoSEQ multiplex PCR; TCRdb lists only in-frame clones, some missing. The sample contains under 65,000 clones, none of them singletons. In this sample, this clone turned up many times. What it binds is unknown. The CDR3 extends 3 residues past the end of the read, so its final part is completed from the germline J gene.

The receptor was derived from a person aged 18-70 years in good health. Sequencing was performed on peripheral blood mononuclear cells. The gene calls are TRBV9 and TRBJ2-1; 8 bases are shared with TRBD1. Partial CDR3 DNA: TGTGCCAGCAGCGTCGACGGAGGGACAGGCCTCAATGAG. It specifies CASSVDGGTGLNE. The full CDR3 is CASSVDGGTGLNEQFF.